This T cell receptor beta chain was recorded in a study of cytomegalovirus exposure and HLA in healthy donors (dated by TCRdb to about 2017). Background on the whole study: According to an earlier analysis of 550 to 750 of the donors, about 179 million T cells yielded 100 million or so unique TCR beta sequences and 276 Gb of sequence data. The study aimed to test whether signatures of past pathogen exposure could be identified by cataloging public T cell receptors. Of the roughly 400 genotyped donors, about 84% fell in the genetic ancestry cluster associated with self-reported Caucasian donors. The study combined high-throughput TCR immunosequencing, statistical association of individual TCRs with disease status, and machine learning to predict cytomegalovirus infection status. An early release that covered about 600 HLA-typed donors contained 300 to 350 gigabases of sequencing data and around 85 million unique TCR sequences. A later analysis re-analyzed previously published TCR beta repertoires from about 600 donors and added high-resolution HLA genotyping to study TCR occurrence patterns. To decide whether each TCR beta V gene segment behaved as functional or pseudogenic, an earlier analysis of some 600 of the donors relied on high-throughput TCR beta sequencing. Donor age, sex, ethnicity and CMV serostatus were compiled alongside the repertoire data. The later analysis used no new phenotypic data to find candidate immune exposures, relying instead on TCR beta sequences and their occurrence across donors. In a later genetic analysis, genome-wide SNP genotypes for about 55% of the 666 donors were used, and that subset was treated as a discovery cohort. A separate validation cohort of over 95 different subjects was used in addition to the approximately 670-subject first cohort. The T cell repertoires of 666 subjects were profiled by immunosequencing and related to cytomegalovirus serostatus. Both class I and class II loci were covered by HLA typing, at four-digit resolution. Because of strong linkage in the cohort, roughly five DR-DQ haplotypes were treated as single units for association and clustering. Across approximately 400 genotyped donors of the cohort, an average of roughly 250,000 unique TCR beta nucleotide sequences per donor were sequenced, and about a sixth of those sequences were non-productive. All discovery cohort repertoires had been generated using a single sequencing platform. The number of typed donors differed by locus: roughly 620-630 for A, B, C, DRB1 and DQB1; 500 to 550 for DQA1; over 600 for DPA1; and roughly 470 for DPB1.

Including the terminal cysteine and phenylalanine, the CDR3 comprises 15 residues. Kept here is only the CDR3 DNA, which spans 45 bases and is read in frame from base 1. The germline V gene sets CDR1 to SGHDT and CDR2 to YYEEEE. Deletion took 0 bases off V and 8 bases off J, with a span of 14 bases between the germline ends. A word on this clone: It lacks a known antigen. No base-level quality is on record; no much larger clone is a single base apart.

General study outcomes and caveats: Because HLA typing was unavailable for some donors at each locus, only the typed subset was used in association tests. In a later analysis, several top co-occurrence clusters were reported to appear linked to parvovirus B19, influenza, CMV and Epstein-Barr virus. Because the 87-base-pair reads could not distinguish some IMGT-functional V segments, including TRBV6-2 and TRBV6-3, those segments were excluded. According to a later analysis, most CMV-associated TCR beta chains appeared to be HLA-restricted, and the HLA associations seemed to be driven largely by CMV exposure. Roughly uniform sequencing depth across donors was assumed in presence/absence analyses, although this assumption may not hold. According to a later analysis, TCR association rates differed among HLA loci, with DRB1 alleles showing the most associated TCRs and HLA-C alleles showing the fewest. It was suggested by the authors that the approach could potentially be generalized to other disease states and immunological phenotypes. Three of the identified cytomegalovirus-associated TCR beta chains were confirmed in vitro to be specific for cytomegalovirus antigens. At a false discovery rate of 0.05, a later analysis linked around 15,000 TCR beta sequences to specific HLA alleles. In an earlier analysis of under 600 of the donors, most TCR beta V segments were observed in productive rearrangements about 87% or about 30% of the time, broadly matching IMGT annotations. A further reported finding was that TCR beta sequences accurately predicted the HLA-A and HLA-B alleles for most subjects in the first cohort. A later genetic analysis reported fewer N-insertions in productive TCRs among donors in an Asian-associated ancestry cluster than the 666-donor mean. Strong co-occurrence of HLA alleles, especially DR and DQ, made assigning TCR associations to individual alleles difficult. V-gene and J-gene trimming of TCR beta chains was associated with a missense DCLRE1C variant in a later genetic analysis, and the association was replicated in an independent cohort. The study gave a list of 150 to 200 TCR beta chains associated with cytomegalovirus. This cohort had only TCR beta chains sequenced, and the lack of alpha or paired-chain data limited which features could be detected. The only immune exposure information available for the cohort was CMV serostatus. Across donors, most TCR sequences were observed very rarely, whereas some public TCRs were present in many individuals. Linkage disequilibrium might explain the correlated functional status among segregating V segments, but an unknown experimental factor could not be excluded. In a later analysis, HLA-associated TCR beta chains showed more clonal expansion and lower generation probabilities than non-associated chains that were equally common. The earlier analysis of some 540 of the donors excluded roughly 16 rarely observed V segments, including chromosome 9 orphons, because counts were too low. The classifier was reported to diagnose cytomegalovirus status with high specificity and sensitivity in both the original cohort and the validation cohort. A cluster of highly shared sequence variants was judged likely to be a technical artifact of the sequencing pipeline.

The cohort consisted of 600 to 700 healthy bone marrow donors. At the time of sampling, every cohort member was nominally healthy, though immune exposures that went unrecorded were likely present. The donor was CMV seropositive and was included in the group of about 290 seropositive cohort members. A peripheral blood sample was collected from each donor, and TCR beta sequencing was performed on peripheral blood mononuclear cells. Genomic DNA extraction from the blood cell samples was performed with the Qiagen DNeasy Blood Extraction Kit. Receptors were amplified or captured by the immunoSEQ multiplex PCR assay. The multiplex PCR relied on a mix of 60 forward primers for TCR Vbeta segments and 13 reverse primers for TCR Jbeta segments. A multiplex PCR assay on genomic DNA amplified the CDR3 region of rearranged TCR beta genes. Amplified TCR beta libraries were sequenced as 87-base-pair reads on the Illumina HiSeq System. As for how the authors treated the data: Across the 670 or so repertoires, a later analysis counted some 81 million unique TCR beta chains, 8.5 million to 12 million of which were shared by at least two donors. Raw reads were error-corrected and collapsed into unique sequences with a nearest-neighbor algorithm that merged closely related sequences to remove PCR and sequencing errors. V, D and J gene segments were assigned by aligning CDR3 sequences to IMGT reference sequences. For a sequence to be retained, at least a six-nucleotide match to both a V gene segment and a J gene segment was required. Rearrangements were classified as productive when the CDR3 lacked stop codons and remained in frame with V and J, and all other rearrangements were classified as non-productive. CDR3 was defined according to IMGT convention as the region running from the second conserved V-encoded cysteine to the conserved J-encoded phenylalanine. Sequences without an unambiguous match to a single V gene segment were excluded from the earlier analysis of 587 of the donors. An earlier analysis of a few hundred of the donors called V segments functional above 56.7% productive rearrangements and segregating when the between-donor standard deviation exceeded 5%. A statistical classification framework was built to diagnose cytomegalovirus status from the catalog of TCR beta chain sequences. V and J gene assignment, in a later analysis, came from comparing TCR nucleotide sequences with IMGT/GENE-DB human TR gene sequences. A later analysis assigned CDR3 sequences and most-parsimonious VDJ recombination scenarios with the TCRdist pipeline. In a later analysis, every TCR beta chain was defined by the combination of its CDR3 amino acid sequence and its V-gene family, and reads without a unique V-gene family were dropped. In a later analysis, 450 to 600 highly shared, low-generation-probability nucleotide sequences were removed to address suspected cross-contamination and a sequencing artifact. In a later analysis, a clonal expansion index was calculated for each public chain from normalized within-repertoire ranks of inferred template counts. In a later analysis, generation probabilities were computed with a VDJ recombination model fitted to out-of-frame rearrangements, and the resulting probabilities were checked against IGoR. In a later analysis, TCR-TCR, TCR-HLA and TCR-CMV co-occurrence was scored with hypergeometric tests, and a repertoire-size bias correction was applied to TCR pairs. A later analysis estimated false discovery rates by permuting HLA or CMV assignments 20 times. In a later analysis, co-occurring TCRs were grouped using DBSCAN, and TCRdist sequence similarity was added for clustering within HLA-allele-positive subsets. Repertoires with fewer than 30,000 or more than 120,000 public chains were left out of co-occurrence clustering, as were about 5 repertoires with anomalous nucleotide sharing. Drawn from immuneACCESS, this table holds only the in-frame rearrangements with V and J called that TCRdb kept. Clones are partly lost; checked studies trace under half to an unresolved V gene and leave the rest unexplained. V and J calls and clone size are copied from that table; D and trimming were computed from the DNA. The sample has more than 85,000 clones on record, about 80% of them singletons. Jointly, the top ten make up approximately 3.4% of the sample.

This receptor was obtained from a male donor in good health and CMV-seropositive. Sequenced sample: PBMCs. The sequence links TRBV5-6 to TRBJ1-4; the D gene lacks a confident call. The CDR3 in this case is CASSLDGGMREKLFF. The nucleotide sequence reads TGTGCCAGCAGCTTGGATGGCGGAATGAGAGAAAAACTGTTTTTT.